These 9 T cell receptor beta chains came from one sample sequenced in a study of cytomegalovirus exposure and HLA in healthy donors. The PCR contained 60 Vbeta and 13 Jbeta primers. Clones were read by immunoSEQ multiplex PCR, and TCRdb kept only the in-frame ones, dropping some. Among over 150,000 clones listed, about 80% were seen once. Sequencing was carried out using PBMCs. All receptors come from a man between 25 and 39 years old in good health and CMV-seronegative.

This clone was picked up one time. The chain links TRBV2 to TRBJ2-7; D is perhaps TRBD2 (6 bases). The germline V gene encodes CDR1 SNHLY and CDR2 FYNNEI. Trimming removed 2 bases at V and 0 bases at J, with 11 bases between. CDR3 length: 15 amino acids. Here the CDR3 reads CASSEIGGFSYEQYF. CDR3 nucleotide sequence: TGTGCCAGCAGTGAAATCGGGGGATTCTCCTACGAGCAGTACTTC.

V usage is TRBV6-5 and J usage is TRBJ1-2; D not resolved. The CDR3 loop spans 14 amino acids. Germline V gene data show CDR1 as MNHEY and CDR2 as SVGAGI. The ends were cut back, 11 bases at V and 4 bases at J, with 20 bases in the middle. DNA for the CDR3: TGTGCCTCCTCACGGAAGCAGGAGGGCTATGGCTACACCTTC. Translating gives CASSRKQEGYGYTF.

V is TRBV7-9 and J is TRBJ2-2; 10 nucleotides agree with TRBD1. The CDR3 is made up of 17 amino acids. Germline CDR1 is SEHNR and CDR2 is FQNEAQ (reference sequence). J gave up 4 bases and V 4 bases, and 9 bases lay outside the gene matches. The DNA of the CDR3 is TGTGCCAGCAGCTCGACCCGGGACAGGGGACCCACCGGGGAGCTGTTTTTT. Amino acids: CASSSTRDRGPTGELFF. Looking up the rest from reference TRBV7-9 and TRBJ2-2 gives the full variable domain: DTGVSQNPRHKITKRGQNVTFRCDPISEHNRLYWYRQTLGQGPEFLTYFQNEAQLEKSRLLSDRFSAERPKGSFSTLEIQRTEQGDSAMYLCASSSTRDRGPTGELFFGEGSRLTVL.

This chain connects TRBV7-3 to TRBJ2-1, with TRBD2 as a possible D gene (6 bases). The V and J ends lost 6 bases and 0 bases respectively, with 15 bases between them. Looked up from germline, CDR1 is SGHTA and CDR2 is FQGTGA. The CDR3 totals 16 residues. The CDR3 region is CASSRRAGSSYNEQFF. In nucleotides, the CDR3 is TGTGCCAGCAGTAGGAGGGCGGGGTCCTCCTACAATGAGCAGTTCTTC.

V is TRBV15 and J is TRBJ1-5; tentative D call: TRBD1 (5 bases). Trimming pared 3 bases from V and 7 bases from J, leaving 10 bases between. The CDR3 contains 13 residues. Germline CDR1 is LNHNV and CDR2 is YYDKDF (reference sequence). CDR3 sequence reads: CATSSLPGQPQHF. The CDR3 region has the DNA TGTGCCACCAGCAGCTTACCAGGGCAGCCCCAGCATTTT.

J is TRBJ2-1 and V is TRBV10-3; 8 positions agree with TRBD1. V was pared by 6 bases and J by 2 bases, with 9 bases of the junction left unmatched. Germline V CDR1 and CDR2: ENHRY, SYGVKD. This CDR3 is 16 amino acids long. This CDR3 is CAIREGQGGTYNEQFF. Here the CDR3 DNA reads TGTGCCATCAGAGAAGGACAGGGAGGCACCTACAATGAGCAGTTCTTC.

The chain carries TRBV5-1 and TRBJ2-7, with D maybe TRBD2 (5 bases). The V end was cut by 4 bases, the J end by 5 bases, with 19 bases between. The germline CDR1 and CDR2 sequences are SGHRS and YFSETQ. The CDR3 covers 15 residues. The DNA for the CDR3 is TGCGCCAGCAGCCCTGGAGGAGCTGAGCCTAACGAGCAGTACTTC. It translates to CASSPGGAEPNEQYF. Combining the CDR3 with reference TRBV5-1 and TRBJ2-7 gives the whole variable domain KAGVTQTPRYLIKTRGQQVTLSCSPISGHRSVSWYQQTPGQGLQFLFEYFSETQRNKGNFPGRFSGRQFSNSRSEMNVSTLELGDSALYLCASSPGGAEPNEQYFGPGTRLTVT.

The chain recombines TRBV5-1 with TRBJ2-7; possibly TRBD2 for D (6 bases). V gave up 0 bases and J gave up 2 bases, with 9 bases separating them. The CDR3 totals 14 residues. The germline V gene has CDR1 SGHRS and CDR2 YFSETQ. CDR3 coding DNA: TGCGCCAGCAGCTTGGTCGGGGGAACCTACGAGCAGTACTTC. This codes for CASSLVGGTYEQYF.

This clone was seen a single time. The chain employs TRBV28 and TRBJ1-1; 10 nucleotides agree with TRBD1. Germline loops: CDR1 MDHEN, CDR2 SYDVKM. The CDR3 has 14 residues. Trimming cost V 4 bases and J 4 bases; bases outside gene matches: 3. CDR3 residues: CASSSRTGGTEAFF. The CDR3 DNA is TGTGCCAGCAGTTCCCGGACAGGGGGCACTGAAGCTTTCTTT. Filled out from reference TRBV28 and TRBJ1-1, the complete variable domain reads DVKVTQSSRYLVKRTGEKVFLECVQDMDHENMFWYRQDPGLGLRLIYFSYDVKMKEKGDIPEGYSVSREKKERFSLILESASTNQTSMYLCASSSRTGGTEAFFGQGTRLTVV.